One and the same sample provided the 29 T cell receptor beta chains below, sequenced in a study of T cells after yellow fever vaccination. TCRdb redid the calling of the 5' RACE reads with MiXCR, one entry per CDR3 protein. The data contain approximately 170,000 distinct CDR3 sequences, roughly 11% of them seen just once; the ten biggest clones take up less than 40%. This specimen consisted of CD8+ T cells sorted from PBMCs, obtained 15 days after the yellow fever booster vaccination. The receptors shown here come from a man aged 18 to 29 who received the YFV17D yellow fever vaccine.

The rearrangement links TRBV6-2 or TRBV6-3 to TRBJ2-7, with 7 positions matching TRBD2. J was trimmed by 3 bases and V by 5 bases; bases with no gene match: 7. The CDR3 runs 14 residues. The germline CDR1 and CDR2 sequences are MNHEY and SVGEGT. The DNA of the CDR3 is TGTGCCAGCAGTCCCGGGGGGACCCTCTACGAGCAGTACTTC. Its translation is CASSPGGTLYEQYF.

The chain couples TRBV9 to TRBJ2-7; D is possibly TRBD1 or TRBD2 (5 bases each). The germline V gene has CDR1 SGDLS and CDR2 YYNGEE. This CDR3 has 15 amino acids. Trimming took 0 bases from V and 2 from J, leaving 12 bases between them. The CDR3 is CASSVASGPAYEQYF. DNA of the CDR3: TGTGCCAGCAGCGTAGCTTCGGGGCCCGCCTACGAGCAGTACTTC.

This clonotype occurred a few times. V is TRBV6-2 or TRBV6-3 and J is TRBJ2-1; D gene unclear. The V end was cut by 2 bases, the J end by 11 bases, with 7 bases between. CDR1 is MNHEY and CDR2 is SVGEGT in the germline V gene. CDR3 length: 11 amino acids. The CDR3 sequence: CASSYGVQQFF. The CDR3 DNA reads TGTGCCAGCAGTTACGGAGTTCAGCAGTTCTTC.

This clonotype has just a few counts. The chain uses TRBV4-1 and TRBJ2-1, with D perhaps TRBD2 (6 bases). The CDR3 loop spans 17 amino acids. V was trimmed by 2 bases and J by 4 bases, leaving 18 bases between them. Germline V lookup: CDR1 MGHRA, CDR2 YSYEKL. The CDR3 spells CASSQLTVLAAYNEQFF. Written as DNA, the CDR3 is TGCGCCAGCAGCCAACTTACAGTACTAGCAGCATACAATGAGCAGTTCTTC.

This clonotype was observed a few times. The chain combines TRBV10-3 with TRBJ2-1; D is perhaps TRBD1 (6 bases). CDR1 is ENHRY and CDR2 is SYGVKD in the germline V gene. The CDR3 totals 15 residues. V lost 3 bases and J 8 bases, leaving 17 bases between the germline ends. In DNA form, the CDR3 reads TGTGCCATCAGTGAACGGGGCCAGGGGTTGCATGAGCAGTTCTTC. Protein sequence: CAISERGQGLHEQFF.

This clonotype was observed at least ten times. The gene calls are TRBV6-4 and TRBJ2-3; weak D call: TRBD2 (5 bases). This CDR3 has 13 amino acids. V was cut by 0 bases and J by 12 bases, with 13 bases left in between. Germline CDR1 reads MRHNA; CDR2 reads SNTAGT. Here the CDR3 reads CASSDSGSVIQYF. CDR3 nucleotide sequence: TGTGCCAGCAGTGACTCGGGTAGCGTGATACAGTATTTT.

This clonotype was observed a few times. V usage is TRBV12-3 or TRBV12-4 and J usage is TRBJ2-1, with 7 bases matching TRBD1. The V segment lost 6 bases and the J segment 6 bases; nucleotides outside the gene matches: 11. This CDR3 is 15 amino acids long. The CDR3 region is CASSPTGEGLNEQFF. CDR3 sequence (DNA): TGTGCCAGCAGCCCTACAGGGGAAGGGCTCAATGAGCAGTTCTTC.

The rearrangement joins TRBV4-1 to TRBJ1-2; TRBD1 matches at 9 bases. Trimming took 2 bases from V and 6 from J; bases not matched to a gene: 16. From germline, CDR1 is MGHRA and CDR2 YSYEKL. The CDR3 extends over 18 amino acids. The CDR3 protein is CASSQYLGQGFEGHGYTF. The CDR3 nucleotides are TGCGCCAGCAGCCAATACCTGGGACAGGGTTTCGAGGGGCATGGCTACACCTTC.

This clonotype was detected a few times. The chain couples TRBV4-3 to TRBJ2-2; 7 positions match TRBD2. V shed 6 bases and J 0 bases; nucleotides not matched to a gene: 7. Germline loops: CDR1 LGHNA, CDR2 YSLEER. This CDR3 comprises 16 residues. Here the CDR3 DNA reads TGCGCCAGCAGTCCCCTAGCGGATTCGAACACCGGGGAGCTGTTTTTT. Its translation is CASSPLADSNTGELFF.

This clonotype was seen a few times. The genes are TRBV10-3 and TRBJ1-5; D gene uncertain. The V end was cut by 0 bases, the J end by 4 bases, with 10 bases between. The CDR3 totals 15 residues. Germline V gene data show CDR1 as ENHRY and CDR2 as SYGVKD. DNA for the CDR3: TGTGCCATCAGTGAGTCGACGATGGGAAATCAGCCCCAGCATTTT. It specifies CAISESTMGNQPQHF.

The V gene is TRBV10-2, the J gene TRBJ2-2, with TRBD1 matching 9 bases. Losses at the gene ends were 8 bases for V and 6 bases for J; bases not matched to a gene: 10. The CDR3 is 15 amino acids. The germline V gene has CDR1 WSHSY and CDR2 SAAADI. The CDR3 region is CASGDDRGTAGELFF. In DNA form, the CDR3 reads TGCGCCAGCGGGGATGACAGGGGGACGGCCGGGGAGCTGTTTTTT.

The chain carries TRBV10-3 and TRBJ2-2; D is undetermined. Germline V CDR1 and CDR2: ENHRY, SYGVKD. V gave up 4 bases and J gave up 0 bases, with 9 bases separating them. The CDR3 loop spans 15 amino acids. In DNA, the CDR3 is TGTGCCATCAGTGCGGTAGTAACGAACACCGGGGAGCTGTTTTTT. Translating it yields CAISAVVTNTGELFF.

In this sample, this clonotype turned up a few times. The rearrangement uses TRBV5-1 and TRBJ1-2; tentative D call: TRBD1 (6 bases). This CDR3 has 15 amino acids. V was cut by 4 bases and J by 3 bases, with 16 bases left in between. CDR1 and CDR2 from the germline V gene are SGHRS and YFSETQ. CDR3 in amino acids: CASSKIDRRYYGYTF. Here the CDR3 DNA reads TGCGCCAGCAGCAAAATAGACAGGAGGTACTATGGCTACACCTTC.

This clonotype has a handful of counts. The V and J genes are TRBV27 and TRBJ1-6; D not resolved. V lost 3 bases and J 10 bases, leaving 7 bases between the germline ends. The germline gives CDR1 MNHEY, CDR2 SMNVEV (reference sequence). The CDR3 consists of 12 residues. The CDR3 DNA sequence: TGTGCCAGCAGTTTGGGCCGGTCACCCCTCCACTTT. This encodes CASSLGRSPLHF.

This clonotype came up a few times. The CDR3 DNA is TGCAGTGCTTCCGGGACGCCTGATGGGAGCTCCTACAATGAGCAGTTCTTC. It codes for CSASGTPDGSSYNEQFF. The J gene is TRBJ2-1, the V gene TRBV20-1; D could derive from TRBD1 or TRBD2 (5 bases each). V was clipped by 5 bases and J by 0 bases, with 20 bases between them. Germline loops: CDR1 DFQATT, CDR2 SNEGSKA (reference sequence). The CDR3 sequence is 17 residues long.

This chain links TRBV7-3 with TRBJ1-1; the match to TRBD1 covers 10 bases. Germline V gene data show CDR1 as SGHTA and CDR2 as FQGTGA. J was trimmed by 7 bases and V by 5 bases; bases with no gene match: 10. The CDR3 runs 15 residues. CDR3 amino acids: CASSIPGTGEGEAFF. The CDR3 nucleotides are TGTGCCAGCAGCATCCCCGGGACAGGGGAGGGTGAAGCTTTCTTT.

This clonotype has a handful of counts. This chain uses TRBV4-1 with TRBJ1-5; 9 bases line up with TRBD1. Germline lookup yields CDR1 MGHRA and CDR2 YSYEKL. This CDR3 is built from 15 residues. Unmatched junction bases numbered 4, after V lost 3 bases and J lost 4 bases. CDR3 protein: CASSQYGQGNQPQHF. CDR3 DNA: TGCGCCAGCAGCCAGTACGGACAGGGGAATCAGCCCCAGCATTTT.

The chain employs TRBV14 and TRBJ1-6; 9 positions match TRBD1. The CDR3 extends over 15 amino acids. Germline values: CDR1 SGHDN, CDR2 FVKESK. With 4 bases clipped from V and 7 bases from J, the junction kept 5 bases outside the gene matches. In DNA, the CDR3 is TGTGCCAGCAGCCCGACAGGGGGTATGAATTCACCCCTCCACTTT. This translates into CASSPTGGMNSPLHF.

V is TRBV6-6 and J is TRBJ2-3; 13 bases align to TRBD2. Germline V lookup: CDR1 MNHNY, CDR2 SVGAGI (reference sequence). V shed 6 bases and J 1 base; nucleotides not matched to a gene: 10. CDR3 length: 18 residues. The CDR3 sequence: CASSFGLAGARGTDTQYF. CDR3 coding DNA: TGTGCCAGCAGCTTCGGACTAGCGGGGGCTAGGGGCACAGATACGCAGTATTTT.

A few counts support this clonotype. The rearrangement joins TRBV28 to TRBJ2-2; D may correspond to TRBD1 or TRBD2 (5 bases each). Trimming removed 6 bases at V and 0 bases at J, with 8 bases between. Germline CDR1 reads MDHEN; CDR2 reads SYDVKM. This CDR3 is built from 14 residues. CDR3 bases: TGTGCCAGCAGGGGGGAAACGAACACCGGGGAGCTGTTTTTT. Translated: CASRGETNTGELFF.

The genes are TRBV9 and TRBJ2-3, with D maybe TRBD1 (5 bases). V gave up 7 bases and J gave up 2 bases, with 11 bases separating them. From germline, CDR1 is SGDLS and CDR2 YYNGEE. CDR3 size: 13 residues. CDR3 loop: CASSQVATDTQYF. In DNA, the CDR3 is TGTGCCAGCTCACAGGTGGCCACAGATACGCAGTATTTT. The full variable domain, rest sourced from reference TRBV9 and TRBJ2-3, is DSGVTQTPKHLITATGQRVTLRCSPRSGDLSVYWYQQSLDQGLQFLIQYYNGEERAKGNILERFSAQQFPDLHSELNLSSLELGDSALYFCASSQVATDTQYFGPGTRLTVL.

This clonotype was observed many times. This chain joins TRBV4-3 and TRBJ2-3, with a weak D call TRBD1 (5 bases). Germline V gene data show CDR1 as LGHNA and CDR2 as YSLEER. V lost 0 bases, J lost 3 bases, and 16 bases lay in between. The CDR3 runs to 17 residues. The CDR3 DNA reads as TGCGCCAGCAGCCAAGATCTTTTAGGACACCTGACAGATACGCAGTATTTT. Its protein is CASSQDLLGHLTDTQYF.

This clonotype was seen only a few times. The chain is built from TRBV12-3 or TRBV12-4 and TRBJ2-1; D ambiguous. The CDR3 totals 12 residues. Trimming stripped 4 bases from V and 2 bases from J, with 3 bases between. The DNA of the CDR3 is TGTGCCAGCAGTTGGACCTACAATGAGCAGTTCTTC. This translates into CASSWTYNEQFF.

V usage is TRBV27 and J usage is TRBJ2-7; 9 nucleotides line up with TRBD2. Germline trimming cut 8 bases from V and 6 bases from J; bases unmatched to any gene: 14. CDR1 and CDR2 (germline): MNHEY, SMNVEV (reference sequence). The length of the CDR3 is 15 residues. The CDR3: CASSDLAGGPIEQYF. The CDR3 DNA follows: TGTGCCAGCTCCGACCTTGCGGGGGGGCCGATCGAGCAGTACTTC.

This clonotype was counted between two and nine times. V gene TRBV7-9 combines with J gene TRBJ2-1; D remains unclear. The germline gives CDR1 SEHNR, CDR2 FQNEAQ (reference sequence). The CDR3 sequence is 13 residues long. V was shortened by 6 bases and J by 1 base, with 7 bases between the two germline ends. The CDR3 coding sequence is TGTGCCAGCAGGCCCCGGTCCTACAATGAGCAGTTCTTC. Protein sequence: CASRPRSYNEQFF.

The chain employs TRBV27 and TRBJ1-2, with 8 bases that match TRBD1. The ends lost 4 bases at V and 1 base at J; junction bases unmatched: 8. This CDR3 has 16 amino acids. CDR1 is MNHEY and CDR2 is SMNVEV in the germline V gene (reference sequence). The CDR3 nucleotides read TGTGCCAGCAGTTCTTCACGACAGGGGTTTAACTATGGCTACACCTTC. This codes for CASSSSRQGFNYGYTF.

This clonotype was seen only a few times. V and J are TRBV11-2 and TRBJ1-2, with TRBD1 identical over 7 bases. The J segment lost 4 bases and the V segment lost 5 bases, leaving 7 bases of the junction unmatched. The CDR3 is 14 residues long. Looked up from germline, CDR1 is SGHAT and CDR2 is FQNNGV. CDR3 in amino acids: CASSDAGTVYGYTF. In DNA, the CDR3 is TGTGCCAGCAGCGACGCCGGGACAGTCTATGGCTACACCTTC.

V and J are TRBV7-2 and TRBJ2-2; D remains ambiguous. Germline CDR1 SGHTA, CDR2 FQGNSA. V was clipped by 4 bases and J by 9 bases, with 9 bases between them. The CDR3 length is 12 residues. This CDR3 reads CASSSLLRELFF. DNA for the CDR3: TGTGCCAGCAGCTCACTGCTGAGGGAGCTGTTTTTT.

V is TRBV20-1 and J is TRBJ2-7; maybe TRBD2 (5 bases). Trimming took off 2 bases at V and 0 bases at J, with 11 bases between the two ends. The CDR3 has 14 residues. Germline loops: CDR1 DFQATT, CDR2 SNEGSKA (reference sequence). The chain's CDR3 is CSARNGESSYEQYV. In DNA, the CDR3 is TGCAGTGCTAGAAACGGGGAAAGCTCCTACGAGCAGTACGTC.